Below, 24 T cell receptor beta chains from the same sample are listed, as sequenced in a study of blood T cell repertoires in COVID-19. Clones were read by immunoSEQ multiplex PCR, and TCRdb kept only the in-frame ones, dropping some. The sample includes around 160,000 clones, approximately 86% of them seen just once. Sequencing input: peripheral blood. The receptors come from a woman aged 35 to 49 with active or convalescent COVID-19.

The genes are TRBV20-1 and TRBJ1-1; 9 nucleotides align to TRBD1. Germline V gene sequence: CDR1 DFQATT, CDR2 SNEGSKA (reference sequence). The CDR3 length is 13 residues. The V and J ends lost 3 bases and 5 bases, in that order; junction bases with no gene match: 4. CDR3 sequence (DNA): TGCAGTGCTAGTTCAGGGACAGGGACTGAAGCTTTCTTT. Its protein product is CSASSGTGTEAFF.

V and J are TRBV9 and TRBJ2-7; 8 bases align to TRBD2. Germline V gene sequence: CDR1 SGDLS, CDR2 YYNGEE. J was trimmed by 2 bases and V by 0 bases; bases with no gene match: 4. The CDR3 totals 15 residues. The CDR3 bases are TGTGCCAGCAGCGTAGCCGCGGGAGGTCCCTACGAGCAGTACTTC. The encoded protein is CASSVAAGGPYEQYF.

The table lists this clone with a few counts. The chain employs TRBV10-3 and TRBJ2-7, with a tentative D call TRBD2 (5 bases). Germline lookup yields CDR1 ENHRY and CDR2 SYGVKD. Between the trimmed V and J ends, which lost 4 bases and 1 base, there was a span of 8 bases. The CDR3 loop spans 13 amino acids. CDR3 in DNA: TGTGCCATCAGTGGAAGGGAGTCCTACGAGCAGTACTTC. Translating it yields CAISGRESYEQYF.

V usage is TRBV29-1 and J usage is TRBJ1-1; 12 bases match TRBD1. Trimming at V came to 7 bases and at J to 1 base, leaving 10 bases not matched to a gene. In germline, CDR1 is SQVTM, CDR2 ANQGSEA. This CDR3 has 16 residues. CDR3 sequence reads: CSAMGGTGGANTEAFF. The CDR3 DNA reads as TGCAGCGCGATGGGAGGGACAGGGGGCGCGAACACTGAAGCTTTCTTT.

The CDR3 sequence is CASSSLPGLNTGELFF. For the CDR3, the DNA is TGTGCCAGCAGTTCTCTACCGGGACTAAACACCGGGGAGCTGTTTTTT. The V and J genes are TRBV6-2 or TRBV6-3 and TRBJ2-2, with 7 bases identical to TRBD2. Germline-derived CDR1 and CDR2 are MNHEY and SVGEGT. The junction had 7 bases not matched to a gene; V was cut back by 4 bases and J by 2 bases. The CDR3 is made up of 16 amino acids.

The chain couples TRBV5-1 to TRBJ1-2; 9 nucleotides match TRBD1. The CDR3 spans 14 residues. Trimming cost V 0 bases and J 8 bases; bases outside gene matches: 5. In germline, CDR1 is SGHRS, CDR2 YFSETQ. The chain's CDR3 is CASSLADRGRGYTF. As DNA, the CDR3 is TGCGCCAGCAGCTTGGCGGACAGGGGAAGGGGCTACACCTTC. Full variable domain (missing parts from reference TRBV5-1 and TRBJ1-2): KAGVTQTPRYLIKTRGQQVTLSCSPISGHRSVSWYQQTPGQGLQFLFEYFSETQRNKGNFPGRFSGRQFSNSRSEMNVSTLELGDSALYLCASSLADRGRGYTFGSGTRLTVV.

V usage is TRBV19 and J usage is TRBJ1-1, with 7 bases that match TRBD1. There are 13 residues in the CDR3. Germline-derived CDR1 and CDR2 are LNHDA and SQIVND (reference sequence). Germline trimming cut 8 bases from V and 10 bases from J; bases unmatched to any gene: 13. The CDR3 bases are TGTGCCAGTCATCCAGGGGGAAGGGGGCGAGCTTTCTTT. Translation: CASHPGGRGRAFF.

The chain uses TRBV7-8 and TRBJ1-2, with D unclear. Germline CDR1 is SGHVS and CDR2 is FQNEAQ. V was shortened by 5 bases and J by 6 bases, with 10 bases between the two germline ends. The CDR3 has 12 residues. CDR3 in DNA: TGTGCCAGCAGCCCCCCTTCTGATGGCTACACCTTC. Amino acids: CASSPPSDGYTF.

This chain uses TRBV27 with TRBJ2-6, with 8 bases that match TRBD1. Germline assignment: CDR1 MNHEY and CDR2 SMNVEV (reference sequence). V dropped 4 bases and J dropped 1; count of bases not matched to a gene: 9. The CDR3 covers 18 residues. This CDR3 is CASSSRQGMGSGANVLTF. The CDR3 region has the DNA TGTGCCAGCAGTTCCAGACAGGGGATGGGTTCTGGGGCCAACGTCCTGACTTTC.

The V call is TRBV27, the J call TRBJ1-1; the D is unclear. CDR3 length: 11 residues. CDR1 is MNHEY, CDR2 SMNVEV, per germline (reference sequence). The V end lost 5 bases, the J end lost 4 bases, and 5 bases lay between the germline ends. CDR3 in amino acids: CASSTGTEAFF. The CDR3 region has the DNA TGTGCCAGCAGTACGGGCACTGAAGCTTTCTTT.

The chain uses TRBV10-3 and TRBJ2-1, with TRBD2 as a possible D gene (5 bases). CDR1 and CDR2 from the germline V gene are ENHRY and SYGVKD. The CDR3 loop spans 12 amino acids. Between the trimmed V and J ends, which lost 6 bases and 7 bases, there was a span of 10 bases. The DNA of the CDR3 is TGTGCCATCAGGGAGGCAGGTAATGAGCAGTTCTTC. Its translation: CAIREAGNEQFF.

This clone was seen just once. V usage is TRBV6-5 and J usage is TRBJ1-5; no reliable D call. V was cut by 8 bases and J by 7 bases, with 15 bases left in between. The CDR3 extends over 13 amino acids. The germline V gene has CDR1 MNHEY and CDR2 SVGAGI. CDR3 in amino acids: CASAGYERQPQHF. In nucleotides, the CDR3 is TGTGCCAGCGCGGGGTATGAGCGGCAGCCCCAGCATTTT.

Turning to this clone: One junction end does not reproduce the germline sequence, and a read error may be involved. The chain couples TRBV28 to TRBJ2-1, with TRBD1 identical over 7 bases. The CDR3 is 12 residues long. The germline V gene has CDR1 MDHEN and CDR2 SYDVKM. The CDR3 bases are TGTGCCAGCAGTTTATTGAGGGACAGTCCGATCTTC. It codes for CASSLLRDSPIF.

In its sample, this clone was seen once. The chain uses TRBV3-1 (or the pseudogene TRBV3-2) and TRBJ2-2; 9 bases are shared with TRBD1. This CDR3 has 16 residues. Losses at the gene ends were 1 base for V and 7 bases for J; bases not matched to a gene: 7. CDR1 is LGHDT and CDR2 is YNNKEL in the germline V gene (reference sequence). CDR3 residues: CASSQAGRQGGGELFF. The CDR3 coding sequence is TGTGCCAGCAGCCAAGCAGGAAGACAGGGGGGCGGGGAGCTGTTTTTT.

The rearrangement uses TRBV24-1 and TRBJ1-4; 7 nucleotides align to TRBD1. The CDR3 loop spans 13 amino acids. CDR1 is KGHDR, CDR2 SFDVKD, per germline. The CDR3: CYQGGISNEKLFF. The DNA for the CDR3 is TGTTACCAGGGGGGCATCTCTAATGAAAAACTGTTTTTT.

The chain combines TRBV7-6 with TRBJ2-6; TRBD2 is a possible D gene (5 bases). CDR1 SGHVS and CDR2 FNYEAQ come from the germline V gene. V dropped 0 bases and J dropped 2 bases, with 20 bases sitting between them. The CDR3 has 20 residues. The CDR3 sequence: CASSLAEAGVVGTGANVLTF. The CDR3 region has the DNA TGTGCCAGCAGCTTAGCGGAGGCAGGAGTAGTGGGGACTGGGGCCAACGTCCTGACTTTC.

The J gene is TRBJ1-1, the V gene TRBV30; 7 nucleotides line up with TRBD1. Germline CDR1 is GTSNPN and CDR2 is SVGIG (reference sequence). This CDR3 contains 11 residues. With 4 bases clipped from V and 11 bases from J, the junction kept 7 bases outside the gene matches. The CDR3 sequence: CAWNRGKGAFF. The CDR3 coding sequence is TGTGCCTGGAACAGGGGAAAGGGGGCTTTCTTT.

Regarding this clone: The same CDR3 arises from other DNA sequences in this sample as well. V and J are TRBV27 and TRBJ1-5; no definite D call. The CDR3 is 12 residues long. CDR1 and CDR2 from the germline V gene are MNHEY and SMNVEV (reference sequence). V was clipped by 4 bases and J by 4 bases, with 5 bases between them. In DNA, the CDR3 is TGTGCCAGCAGTTCCCAAAATCAGCCCCAGCATTTT. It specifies CASSSQNQPQHF.

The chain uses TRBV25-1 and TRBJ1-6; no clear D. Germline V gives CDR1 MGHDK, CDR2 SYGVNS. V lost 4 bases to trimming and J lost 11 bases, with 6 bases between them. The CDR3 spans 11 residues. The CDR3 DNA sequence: TGTGCCAGCAGTGCCGGAGCACCCCTCCACTTT. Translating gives CASSAGAPLHF.

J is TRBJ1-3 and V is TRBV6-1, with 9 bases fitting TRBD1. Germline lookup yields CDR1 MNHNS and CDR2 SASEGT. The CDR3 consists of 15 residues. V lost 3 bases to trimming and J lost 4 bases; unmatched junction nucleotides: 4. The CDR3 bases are TGTGCCAGCAGTGACGGGACAGGGTCCGGAAACACCATATATTTT. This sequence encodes CASSDGTGSGNTIYF.

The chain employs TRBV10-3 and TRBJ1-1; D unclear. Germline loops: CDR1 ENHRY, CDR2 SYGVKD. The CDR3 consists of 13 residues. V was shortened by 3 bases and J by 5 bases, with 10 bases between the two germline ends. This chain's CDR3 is CAISDNGETEAFF. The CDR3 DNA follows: TGTGCCATCAGTGATAATGGGGAGACTGAAGCTTTCTTT.

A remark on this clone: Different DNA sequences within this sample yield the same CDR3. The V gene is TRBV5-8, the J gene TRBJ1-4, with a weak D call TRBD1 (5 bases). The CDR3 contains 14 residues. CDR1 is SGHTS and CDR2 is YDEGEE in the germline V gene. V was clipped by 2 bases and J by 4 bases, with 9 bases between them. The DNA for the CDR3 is TGTGCCAGCAGCTTAGTCCAGGGTAATGAAAAACTGTTTTTT. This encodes CASSLVQGNEKLFF.

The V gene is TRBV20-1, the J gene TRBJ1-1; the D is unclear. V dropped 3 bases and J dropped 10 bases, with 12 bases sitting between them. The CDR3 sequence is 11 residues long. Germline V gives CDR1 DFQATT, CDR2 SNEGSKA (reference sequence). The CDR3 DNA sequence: TGCAGTGCTAGTCAAACCCTGCGAGCTTTCTTT. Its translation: CSASQTLRAFF.

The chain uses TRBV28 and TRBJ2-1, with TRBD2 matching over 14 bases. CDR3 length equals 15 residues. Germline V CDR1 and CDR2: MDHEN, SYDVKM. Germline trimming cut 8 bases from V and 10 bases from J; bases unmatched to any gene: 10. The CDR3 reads CASRSGTSGGGEQFF. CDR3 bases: TGTGCCAGCCGTTCCGGGACTAGCGGGGGTGGGGAGCAGTTCTTC.